Below, 4 T cell receptor beta chains from the same sample are listed, as sequenced in a study of cytomegalovirus exposure and HLA in healthy donors (dated by TCRdb to about 2017). Library generation was performed with the immunoSEQ multiplex PCR assay. The multiplex PCR relied on a mix of 60 forward primers for TCR Vbeta segments and 13 reverse primers for TCR Jbeta segments. In its TCRdb copy, this immuneACCESS table keeps in-frame sequences only and misses some clones. Where compared with another copy, unresolved V genes explain less than half of these, and the others have no known cause. Within this sample are some 77,000 clones, with 80% of them counted one time only. The ten top clones hold roughly 30% of the sample. Sequences were obtained from PBMCs. The receptor source for this set is a man aged 50 to 60 in good health and CMV-seropositive.

This clone was seen more than once but under ten times. The CDR3 here is CASKEGGRNGYTF. CDR3 nucleotides: TGTGCCAGCAAGGAGGGGGGGCGCAATGGCTACACCTTC. The gene calls are TRBV6-6 and TRBJ1-2, with D possibly being TRBD1 (6 bases). Germline CDR1 reads MNHNY; CDR2 reads SVGAGI (reference sequence). CDR3 length: 13 residues. V lost 7 bases and J 6 bases, leaving 15 bases between the germline ends.

This clone was detected once. This chain uses TRBV5-1 with TRBJ2-1, with 14 bases matching TRBD2. This CDR3 has 14 residues. V trimming: 5 bases; J trimming: 5 bases; junction bases outside the gene matches: 0. Germline CDR1 SGHRS, CDR2 YFSETQ. The CDR3 reads CASRGLAGDNEQFF. The DNA for the CDR3 is TGCGCCAGCAGGGGACTAGCGGGGGACAATGAGCAGTTCTTC. The whole variable domain, filled in from reference TRBV5-1 and TRBJ2-1, reads KAGVTQTPRYLIKTRGQQVTLSCSPISGHRSVSWYQQTPGQGLQFLFEYFSETQRNKGNFPGRFSGRQFSNSRSEMNVSTLELGDSALYLCASRGLAGDNEQFFGPGTRLTVL.

The chain links TRBV27 to TRBJ2-1; 9 bases fit TRBD2. CDR3 size: 11 residues. Germline loops: CDR1 MNHEY, CDR2 SMNVEV (reference sequence). V trimming: 9 bases; J trimming: 13 bases; junction bases outside the gene matches: 7. The CDR3 sequence is CASSGSVQQFF. DNA of the CDR3: TGTGCCAGTAGCGGGAGTGTCCAACAGTTCTTC.

This clone was recorded once. This chain joins TRBV6-5 and TRBJ2-1, with 10 bases lining up with TRBD2. The germline CDR1 and CDR2 sequences are MNHEY and SVGAGI. V lost 11 bases, J lost 5 bases, and 12 bases stayed unmatched. CDR3 length equals 15 residues. CDR3 nucleotides: TGTGCCTCCGCCGACCTAGCGGGAGACCACAATGAGCAGTTCTTC. It is translated as CASADLAGDHNEQFF.